These T cell receptor beta chains were read from a single sample in a study of T cell responses to AZD1222 COVID-19 vaccine. Clones were read by immunoSEQ multiplex PCR, and TCRdb kept only the in-frame ones, dropping some. The repertoire consists of 150,000 to 200,000 clones, with less than 95% occurring once and the leading ten covering approximately 0.69%. Here the sequenced sample was peripheral blood, taken on day 0 of AZD1222 vaccination. These receptors were taken from an adult in good health. CDR3s include the opening cysteine and the closing phenylalanine or tryptophan. The order of the fields is D gene, clone size, J gene, V gene, CDR3 protein, CDR3 DNA. A D gene is named only where the DNA matches it firmly. Rows give clone size only sometimes, using once, few, many, or a class for an expanded clone.

>NA|once|TRBJ1-1|TRBV7-9
CASSLGPAGTPKAFF
TGTGCCAGCAGCTTAGGGCCCGCCGGGACTCCGAAAGCTTTCTTT
>NA|NA|TRBJ2-2|TRBV12-3/TRBV12-4
CASSLIGTGELFF
TGTGCCAGCAGTTTAATAGGTACCGGGGAGCTGTTTTTT
>NA|NA|TRBJ2-5|TRBV3-1/TRBV3-2
CASSQGSIYSNF
TGTGCCAGCAGCCAAGGGTCCATTTACAGCAACTTC
>NA|once|TRBJ2-7|TRBV28
CATSGTEQYF
TGTGCCACGTCCGGGACCGAGCAGTACTTC
>NA|NA|TRBJ1-1|TRBV5-5
CASSPGIGFAFF
TGTGCCAGCAGCCCGGGGATTGGGTTCGCTTTCTTT
>NA|NA|TRBJ1-1|TRBV7-9
CASSLENTEAFF
TGTGCCAGCAGCTTAGAGAACACTGAAGCTTTCTTT
>NA|NA|TRBJ2-7|TRBV6-1
CASRVGAGEQYF
TGTGCCAGCAGGGTCGGAGCGGGCGAGCAGTACTTC
>NA|few|TRBJ1-2|TRBV7-2
CASSLDYTAYGYTF
TGTGCCAGCAGCTTAGATTACACTGCCTATGGCTACACCTTC
>TRBD2|NA|TRBJ2-1|TRBV7-2
CASSRTSGRLDEQFF
TGTGCCAGCAGCCGGACTAGCGGGAGATTGGATGAGCAGTTCTTC
>TRBD1|NA|TRBJ1-5|TRBV6-2/TRBV6-3
CASSRQGPYSNQPQHF
TGTGCCAGCAGTCGACAGGGGCCATATAGCAATCAGCCCCAGCATTTT